This is a list of T cell receptor beta chains from one sample in a study of cytomegalovirus exposure and HLA in healthy donors. The protocol was immunoSEQ multiplex PCR, while the TCRdb copy is restricted to in-frame clones and leaves out a portion. Found here are roughly 92,000 clones, under 90% of them singletons; the top ten hold approximately 4.2%. Sequencing input: PBMCs. The receptors stem from a woman in her 70s in good health and CMV-seropositive. Both conserved end residues are part of each CDR3. The D gene is left open where the match is weak. Where a row states a size, it is once, few, many or the class of an expanded clone; other rows omit it.

J gene: TRBJ1-1; D gene: TRBD1; clone size: few; V gene: TRBV5-1; CDR3 protein: CASSLDRGMTEAFF; CDR3 DNA: TGCGCCAGCAGCTTGGACAGGGGGATGACTGAAGCTTTCTTT
J gene: TRBJ2-3; D gene: TRBD2; clone size: -; V gene: TRBV5-5; CDR3 protein: CASSPQGFLAGPTDTQYF; CDR3 DNA: TGTGCCAGCAGCCCGCAGGGTTTTCTAGCGGGTCCCACAGATACGCAGTATTTT
J gene: TRBJ1-5; D gene: -; clone size: -; V gene: TRBV7-8; CDR3 protein: CASSSSAAANQPQHF; CDR3 DNA: TGTGCCAGCAGCTCGTCGGCGGCGGCCAATCAGCCCCAGCATTTT
J gene: TRBJ2-7; D gene: -; clone size: -; V gene: TRBV6-4; CDR3 protein: CASSGRRPGGYEQYF; CDR3 DNA: TGTGCCAGCAGTGGCCGCAGACCTGGAGGATACGAGCAGTACTTC
J gene: TRBJ2-2; D gene: TRBD2; clone size: few; V gene: TRBV10-2; CDR3 protein: CACLLAGVGAGELFF; CDR3 DNA: TGCGCCTGTCTCCTAGCGGGAGTTGGGGCCGGGGAGCTGTTTTTT
J gene: TRBJ1-2; D gene: TRBD1; clone size: -; V gene: TRBV19; CDR3 protein: CASSIAQGASYGYTF; CDR3 DNA: TGTGCCAGTAGTATAGCGCAGGGGGCTTCCTATGGCTACACCTTC
J gene: TRBJ2-1; D gene: -; clone size: -; V gene: TRBV7-8; CDR3 protein: CASSLVGSGKPSYNEQFF; CDR3 DNA: TGTGCCAGCAGCTTAGTTGGGTCCGGGAAACCCTCCTACAATGAGCAGTTCTTC
J gene: TRBJ2-3; D gene: TRBD1; clone size: -; V gene: TRBV7-9; CDR3 protein: CSSSKYAGTGGGSTQYF; CDR3 DNA: TGTTCCAGCAGCAAATACGCCGGTACAGGGGGCGGTTCTACGCAGTATTTT
J gene: TRBJ1-1; D gene: TRBD1; clone size: once; V gene: TRBV5-1; CDR3 protein: CASSFSTTGSNTEAFF; CDR3 DNA: TGCGCCAGCAGCTTCTCCACGACAGGGTCGAACACTGAAGCTTTCTTT
J gene: TRBJ2-5; D gene: TRBD2; clone size: -; V gene: TRBV6-4; CDR3 protein: CASSGTSGPQETQYF; CDR3 DNA: TGTGCCAGCTCCGGGACTAGCGGGCCCCAAGAGACCCAGTACTTC
J gene: TRBJ2-2; D gene: -; clone size: few; V gene: TRBV5-4; CDR3 protein: CASNSRGTGELFF; CDR3 DNA: TGTGCCAGCAACTCGCGGGGTACCGGGGAGCTGTTTTTT
J gene: TRBJ2-5; D gene: -; clone size: -; V gene: TRBV29-1; CDR3 protein: CSVDGWTVPQETQYF; CDR3 DNA: TGCAGCGTTGATGGGTGGACAGTACCCCAAGAGACCCAGTACTTC
J gene: TRBJ1-2; D gene: -; clone size: -; V gene: TRBV19; CDR3 protein: CASSIIRVEGYTF; CDR3 DNA: TGTGCCAGTAGTATCATCCGGGTGGAGGGCTACACCTTC
J gene: TRBJ1-2; D gene: -; clone size: -; V gene: TRBV19; CDR3 protein: CASTPRDKPYGYTF; CDR3 DNA: TGTGCCAGTACCCCTCGAGACAAGCCCTATGGCTACACCTTC
J gene: TRBJ1-4; D gene: -; clone size: -; V gene: TRBV4-3; CDR3 protein: CASSQHRAANEKLFF; CDR3 DNA: TGCGCCAGCAGCCAGCACAGGGCTGCTAATGAAAAACTGTTTTTT
J gene: TRBJ2-5; D gene: TRBD2; clone size: -; V gene: TRBV9; CDR3 protein: CASSVGLAGFQETQYF; CDR3 DNA: TGTGCCAGCAGCGTGGGACTAGCGGGATTCCAAGAGACCCAGTACTTC
J gene: TRBJ1-3; D gene: -; clone size: -; V gene: TRBV5-1; CDR3 protein: CASSLEGGGNTIYF; CDR3 DNA: TGCGCCAGCAGCTTGGAAGGAGGTGGAAACACCATATATTTT
J gene: TRBJ1-2; D gene: -; clone size: few; V gene: TRBV28; CDR3 protein: CASRTTVEGYGYTF; CDR3 DNA: TGTGCCAGCAGGACCACGGTCGAGGGCTATGGCTACACCTTC
J gene: TRBJ1-4; D gene: -; clone size: -; V gene: TRBV4-1; CDR3 protein: CASSQVGTGEKLFF; CDR3 DNA: TGCGCCAGCAGCCAAGTGGGCACCGGTGAAAAACTGTTTTTT
J gene: TRBJ1-5; D gene: -; clone size: -; V gene: TRBV5-8; CDR3 protein: CASSGGGNQPQHF; CDR3 DNA: TGTGCCAGCAGCGGTGGAGGCAATCAGCCCCAGCATTTT
J gene: TRBJ2-5; D gene: TRBD2; clone size: -; V gene: TRBV10-2; CDR3 protein: CASSEGTNFETQYF; CDR3 DNA: TGCGCCAGCAGTGAGGGGACTAACTTTGAGACCCAGTACTTC
J gene: TRBJ1-1; D gene: -; clone size: -; V gene: TRBV19; CDR3 protein: CASSRGGYTEAFF; CDR3 DNA: TGTGCCAGTAGTAGAGGGGGTTACACTGAAGCTTTCTTT
J gene: TRBJ2-1; D gene: TRBD1; clone size: once; V gene: TRBV6-6; CDR3 protein: CASSPGQGRYNEQFF; CDR3 DNA: TGTGCCAGCAGCCCTGGACAGGGGCGATACAATGAGCAGTTCTTC
J gene: TRBJ2-7; D gene: TRBD2; clone size: once; V gene: TRBV4-1; CDR3 protein: CASSQEGGGGPYEQYF; CDR3 DNA: TGCGCCAGCAGCCAAGAGGGCGGGGGTGGTCCCTACGAGCAGTACTTC
J gene: TRBJ1-2; D gene: -; clone size: -; V gene: TRBV29-1; CDR3 protein: CSVSDSPNYGYTF; CDR3 DNA: TGCAGCGTGTCGGACAGTCCTAACTATGGCTACACCTTC
J gene: TRBJ1-2; D gene: -; clone size: once; V gene: TRBV6-1; CDR3 protein: CASSVWGLNYGYTF; CDR3 DNA: TGTGCCAGCAGTGTTTGGGGGCTCAACTATGGCTACACCTTC
J gene: TRBJ1-1; D gene: -; clone size: -; V gene: TRBV6-5; CDR3 protein: CASINGGTEAFF; CDR3 DNA: TGTGCCAGCATCAACGGGGGCACTGAAGCTTTCTTT
J gene: TRBJ2-1; D gene: -; clone size: -; V gene: TRBV6-5; CDR3 protein: CASSYGGINNEQFF; CDR3 DNA: TGTGCCAGCAGTTACGGAGGAATTAACAATGAGCAGTTCTTC
J gene: TRBJ2-1; D gene: TRBD2; clone size: few; V gene: TRBV4-2; CDR3 protein: CASSQALGLGNEQFF; CDR3 DNA: TGTGCCAGCAGCCAAGCTTTGGGACTAGGCAATGAGCAGTTCTTC
J gene: TRBJ2-1; D gene: -; clone size: once; V gene: TRBV6-5; CDR3 protein: CASRARSPNNEQFF; CDR3 DNA: TGTGCCAGCAGGGCTAGATCGCCTAACAATGAGCAGTTCTTC
J gene: TRBJ2-1; D gene: TRBD2; clone size: -; V gene: TRBV7-2; CDR3 protein: CASSLGTSGGYEQFF; CDR3 DNA: TGTGCCAGCAGCCTCGGGACTAGCGGGGGTTATGAGCAGTTCTTC
J gene: TRBJ2-2; D gene: -; clone size: -; V gene: TRBV6-1; CDR3 protein: CASCVSGVSTGELFF; CDR3 DNA: TGTGCCAGCTGCGTTTCGGGGGTCTCAACCGGGGAGCTGTTTTTT
J gene: TRBJ2-5; D gene: -; clone size: -; V gene: TRBV2; CDR3 protein: CASQKVAQETQYF; CDR3 DNA: TGTGCCAGTCAGAAAGTCGCCCAAGAGACCCAGTACTTC
J gene: TRBJ2-2; D gene: -; clone size: -; V gene: TRBV28; CDR3 protein: CASSLQGRTGELFF; CDR3 DNA: TGTGCCAGCAGTTTACAGGGGCGGACCGGGGAGCTGTTTTTT
J gene: TRBJ2-3; D gene: -; clone size: -; V gene: TRBV7-6; CDR3 protein: CASRSQGMGTDTQYF; CDR3 DNA: TGTGCCAGCAGGTCTCAGGGTATGGGCACAGATACGCAGTATTTT
J gene: TRBJ2-7; D gene: -; clone size: once; V gene: TRBV27; CDR3 protein: CASSDFSEQYF; CDR3 DNA: TGTGCCAGCAGTGACTTTTCCGAGCAGTACTTC
J gene: TRBJ2-1; D gene: TRBD1; clone size: once; V gene: TRBV11-2; CDR3 protein: CASSLFGTGNNEQFF; CDR3 DNA: TGTGCCAGCAGCTTATTCGGGACAGGGAACAATGAGCAGTTCTTC
J gene: TRBJ1-2; D gene: TRBD1; clone size: -; V gene: TRBV6-5; CDR3 protein: CASSPTTGGGYGYTF; CDR3 DNA: TGTGCCAGCAGTCCTACGACAGGGGGGGGCTATGGCTACACCTTC
J gene: TRBJ1-2; D gene: -; clone size: -; V gene: TRBV30; CDR3 protein: CAWRPRWGYTF; CDR3 DNA: TGTGCCTGGAGGCCGCGATGGGGCTACACCTTC
J gene: TRBJ2-1; D gene: TRBD1; clone size: -; V gene: TRBV29-1; CDR3 protein: CSGGGQGLNNEQFF; CDR3 DNA: TGCAGCGGGGGTGGACAGGGGTTGAACAATGAGCAGTTCTTC
J gene: TRBJ1-2; D gene: TRBD1; clone size: -; V gene: TRBV19; CDR3 protein: CASSRQGDYGYTF; CDR3 DNA: TGTGCCAGTAGTAGGCAGGGGGACTATGGCTACACCTTC
J gene: TRBJ1-2; D gene: TRBD1; clone size: -; V gene: TRBV7-2; CDR3 protein: CASRPEDRAHGYTF; CDR3 DNA: TGTGCCAGCAGGCCTGAGGACAGGGCGCATGGCTACACCTTC
J gene: TRBJ2-3; D gene: -; clone size: -; V gene: TRBV18; CDR3 protein: CASSPPGSRGNFDTQYF; CDR3 DNA: TGTGCCAGCTCACCACCGGGTTCTAGGGGGAATTTTGATACGCAGTATTTT
J gene: TRBJ1-5; D gene: TRBD1; clone size: -; V gene: TRBV6-6; CDR3 protein: CASSLRTGNQPQHF; CDR3 DNA: TGTGCCAGCAGTTTACGGACAGGGAATCAGCCCCAGCATTTT
J gene: TRBJ2-4; D gene: -; clone size: -; V gene: TRBV10-3; CDR3 protein: CAISDNREGIQYF; CDR3 DNA: TGTGCCATCAGTGACAACAGGGAAGGCATTCAGTACTTC